The 16 T cell receptor beta chains given below trace back to one sample, sequenced in a study of cytomegalovirus exposure and HLA in healthy donors. Clones were sequenced by immunoSEQ multiplex PCR, and TCRdb holds only the in-frame ones, with some missing. This table has approximately 54,000 clones, roughly 90% appearing once. Input material: PBMCs. These receptors were obtained from a woman aged 18-29 years in good health and CMV-seropositive.

This sequence joins TRBV19 and TRBJ1-5; 7 nucleotides align to TRBD1. Trimming cost V 1 base and J 7 bases; bases outside gene matches: 7. Per germline, CDR1 LNHDA and CDR2 SQIVND (reference sequence). The CDR3 spans 15 residues. The CDR3: CASSIVGQGGQPQHF. CDR3 coding DNA: TGTGCCAGTAGTATAGTCGGGCAGGGGGGCCAGCCCCAGCATTTT.

This chain connects TRBV7-8 to TRBJ2-3; 11 nucleotides align to TRBD1. Germline CDR1 SGHVS, CDR2 FQNEAQ. V shed 5 bases, J shed 6 bases, and the junction held 4 bases outside the gene matches. The CDR3 consists of 14 residues. The CDR3 region is CASSRDRGVDTQYF. Here the CDR3 DNA reads TGTGCCAGCAGCAGGGACAGGGGGGTGGATACGCAGTATTTT.

The chain uses TRBV5-4 and TRBJ1-1; a weak D match, TRBD1 (5 bases). Germline assignment: CDR1 SGHNT and CDR2 YYREEE (reference sequence). The V end was cut by 3 bases, the J end by 5 bases, with 20 bases between. This CDR3 has 16 residues. CDR3 coding DNA: TGTGCCAGCAGCTCCCCCGGGGCAGGAGGGAAAACTGAAGCTTTCTTT. Encoded protein: CASSSPGAGGKTEAFF.

V and J are TRBV4-3 and TRBJ1-2, with D possibly TRBD1 on 5 matching bases. The CDR3 sequence is 15 residues long. The germline CDR1 and CDR2 sequences are LGHNA and YSLEER. V was clipped by 0 bases and J by 4 bases, with 12 bases between them. Written as DNA, the CDR3 is TGCGCCAGCAGCCAAGAACAAGGGGCGGTCTATGGCTACACCTTC. It specifies CASSQEQGAVYGYTF.

The chain has TRBV5-4 and TRBJ2-1, with 8 bases identical to TRBD1. The CDR3 sequence is 15 residues long. With V trimmed by 0 bases and J by 7 bases, 6 bases remained unmatched. Germline loops: CDR1 SGHNT, CDR2 YYREEE (reference sequence). The CDR3 nucleotides are TGTGCCAGCAGCTTGGCCGGTGACAGGGGAAATGAGCAGTTCTTC. Translating it yields CASSLAGDRGNEQFF.

The chain carries TRBV7-3 and TRBJ1-6; 9 positions match TRBD1. Germline CDR1 is SGHTA and CDR2 is FQGTGA. This CDR3 contains 17 residues. The junction had 10 bases not matched to a gene; V was cut back by 0 bases and J by 10 bases. CDR3 DNA sequence: TGTGCCAGCAGCTTAACCGGGACAGGGTTGAGGTACTCACCCCTCCACTTT. It codes for CASSLTGTGLRYSPLHF.

CDR3 DNA: TGTGCCACCCGTTCTCGGGGACTCGAAGCTTTCTTT. It is translated as CATRSRGLEAFF. This chain uses TRBV19 with TRBJ1-1, with D maybe TRBD1 (5 bases). This CDR3 is built from 12 residues. The germline V gene encodes CDR1 LNHDA and CDR2 SQIVND (reference sequence). Trimming left V 10 bases short and J 8 bases short, with 17 bases between.

This clone has only a few counts. The gene calls are TRBV7-9 and TRBJ2-7; 8 bases map to TRBD2. This CDR3 comprises 18 residues. Trimming took 4 bases from V and 3 from J; bases not matched to a gene: 17. CDR1 and CDR2 from the germline V gene are SEHNR and FQNEAQ (reference sequence). The CDR3 DNA reads TGTGCCAGCAGCTCCCCCGCAAGCGGGGGCACAAAATTCTACGAGCAGTACTTC. Its protein is CASSSPASGGTKFYEQYF.

V is TRBV18 and J is TRBJ2-3, with D possibly TRBD1 on 5 matching bases. This CDR3 contains 15 residues. Germline V lookup: CDR1 KGHSH, CDR2 LQKENI. The V and J ends lost 3 bases and 2 bases respectively, with 12 bases between them. CDR3 sequence: CASSPSRTNTDTQYF. DNA for the CDR3: TGTGCCAGCTCACCGTCTCGGACAAACACAGATACGCAGTATTTT.

V gene TRBV7-9 combines with J gene TRBJ1-4; no clear D gene. The CDR3 is 14 amino acids. Deletions cut 2 bases from V and 2 bases from J, with 6 bases between. Germline assignment: CDR1 SEHNR and CDR2 FQNEAQ (reference sequence). In DNA, the CDR3 is TGTGCCAGCAGCTTATCCGGGACTAATGAAAAACTGTTTTTT. The encoded protein is CASSLSGTNEKLFF. Looking up the rest from reference TRBV7-9 and TRBJ1-4 gives the full variable domain: DTGVSQNPRHKITKRGQNVTFRCDPISEHNRLYWYRQTLGQGPEFLTYFQNEAQLEKSRLLSDRFSAERPKGSFSTLEIQRTEQGDSAMYLCASSLSGTNEKLFFGSGTQLSVL.

V usage is TRBV5-4 and J usage is TRBJ2-5; D is possibly TRBD1 (6 bases). Germline V gene sequence: CDR1 SGHNT, CDR2 YYREEE (reference sequence). CDR3 length: 15 residues. The germline V and J ends were trimmed by 0 bases and 2 bases, with 11 bases remaining between them. CDR3 sequence: CASSLVVGGQETQYF. The CDR3 bases are TGTGCCAGCAGCTTGGTAGTAGGGGGACAAGAGACCCAGTACTTC.

The rearrangement links TRBV13 to TRBJ1-4; D is possibly TRBD1 (5 bases). Trimming removed 5 bases from V and 9 bases from J, with 19 bases in between. Germline loops: CDR1 PRHDT, CDR2 FYEKMQ (reference sequence). The CDR3 contains 15 residues. DNA for the CDR3: TGTGCCAGCAGCCATGGCCAGGGCCTTGGGAAAAAACTGTTTTTT. Its translation: CASSHGQGLGKKLFF.

The chain joins TRBV10-1 to TRBJ2-7; 10 bases align to TRBD2. The CDR3 spans 14 residues. The V segment lost 8 bases and the J segment 4 bases; nucleotides outside the gene matches: 8. Germline CDR1 is WNHNN and CDR2 is SYGVQD (reference sequence). This chain's CDR3 is CASRGLAAYYEQYF. The DNA for the CDR3 is TGCGCCAGCCGCGGACTAGCGGCCTATTACGAGCAGTACTTC.

There are a few counts of this clone. The gene calls are TRBV7-9 and TRBJ1-6, with a weak D call TRBD1 (5 bases). Looked up from germline, CDR1 is SEHNR and CDR2 is FQNEAQ (reference sequence). The V end lost 7 bases, the J end lost 11 bases, and 15 bases lay between the germline ends. The CDR3 has 13 amino acids. The CDR3 loop is CASTDSSIPPLHF. The CDR3 DNA sequence: TGTGCCAGCACCGACAGCTCAATTCCACCCCTCCACTTT.

The chain has TRBV7-9 and TRBJ2-3; D ambiguous. CDR1 is SEHNR, CDR2 FQNEAQ, per germline (reference sequence). The length of the CDR3 is 15 residues. Trimming cost V 1 base and J 0 bases, with 8 bases left between them. CDR3 DNA sequence: TGTGCCAGCAGCTTAGTCTCTTCTAGCACAGATACGCAGTATTTT. Translation: CASSLVSSSTDTQYF.

The chain's CDR3 is CASSLAEGTEAFF. In nucleotides, the CDR3 is TGTGCCAGCAGCTTAGCGGAGGGTACTGAAGCTTTCTTT. This chain joins TRBV7-2 and TRBJ1-1; the D is unclear. CDR1 and CDR2 from the germline V gene are SGHTA and FQGNSA. The CDR3 spans 13 residues. V lost 0 bases to trimming and J lost 5 bases, with 7 bases between them.